This T cell receptor (beta chain) was profiled in a study of shared clonotypes between healthy human individuals. Study in general: Per-donor plates numbered three CD4 naive, three CD4 memory, two CD8 naive and one CD8 memory. Findings and caveats of the study: What limited the represented genetic and exposure-history diversity was the small number of donors.

V shed 2 bases and J shed 4 bases, with 14 bases lying between them. The CDR3 extends over 15 amino acids. Germline V gene data show CDR1 as GTSNPN and CDR2 as SVGIG (reference sequence). Points on this clone: Its target is unknown.

It was CD45RO-negative cells, positively selected for CCR7, that made up naive CD8 cells, with terminally differentiated effector memory CD45RA+ cells excluded. Libraries were prepared by immunoSEQ multiplex PCR; TCRdb keeps only in-frame clonotypes and omits some of them. The sample lists about 2.1 million clones; just over 90% were seen once. This TCR was sampled from a man between 18 and 35 years old in good health. Some clones in this sample may be carry-over from other donors' samples. The source material was naive CD8+ T cells from PBMCs. This chain links TRBV30 with TRBJ1-4; TRBD1 might be the D (6 bases). In nucleotides, the CDR3 is TGTGCCTGGAGTACACTCGACAGGTTTAATGAAAAACTGTTTTTT. This codes for CAWSTLDRFNEKLFF.